One sample yielded the 21 T cell receptor beta chains listed below, sequenced in a study of cytomegalovirus exposure and HLA in healthy donors. Use of 60 Vbeta and 13 Jbeta primers characterized the PCR. Produced via immunoSEQ multiplex PCR; TCRdb's table is partial and in-frame only. The sample includes approximately 260,000 clones, approximately 84% of them seen just once. Material for sequencing was PBMCs. The receptor source for this set is a woman in her 40s in good health and CMV-seropositive.

The chain combines TRBV20-1 with TRBJ2-7; 8 bases map to TRBD1. Trimming took 4 bases from V and 9 from J; bases not matched to a gene: 5. The germline CDR1 and CDR2 sequences are DFQATT and SNEGSKA (reference sequence). This CDR3 has 11 amino acids. The CDR3 here is CSATDRVGQYF. The CDR3 nucleotides read TGCAGTGCTACGGACAGGGTAGGGCAGTACTTC.

The chain couples TRBV10-3 to TRBJ2-2; 8 bases agree with TRBD2. This CDR3 contains 14 residues. V lost 6 bases and J lost 6; bases outside the gene matches: 6. Looked up from germline, CDR1 is ENHRY and CDR2 is SYGVKD. CDR3 protein: CAISVGAGAGELFF. The CDR3 coding sequence is TGTGCCATCAGCGTAGGAGCGGGAGCCGGGGAGCTGTTTTTT.

The rearrangement links TRBV25-1 to TRBJ2-6; 8 bases align to TRBD1. The V and J ends lost 1 base and 4 bases, in that order; junction bases with no gene match: 3. The CDR3 is 16 residues long. Germline V gene lookup returns CDR1 MGHDK and CDR2 SYGVNS. The CDR3 region is CASSEWTGLGANVLTF. The CDR3 DNA sequence: TGTGCCAGCAGTGAATGGACAGGGCTAGGGGCCAACGTCCTGACTTTC.

About this clone: An end of the junction does not agree with germline; a read error may underlie this. This chain links TRBV7-9 with TRBJ2-3; 7 nucleotides agree with TRBD1. This CDR3 has 15 amino acids. Germline V gene sequence: CDR1 SEHNR, CDR2 FQNEAQ (reference sequence). The CDR3 coding sequence is TGTGCCAGCAGATTAGACAGGGATGGCGCAGATACGCAGTATTTT. This gives the protein CASRLDRDGADTQYF.

The DNA for the CDR3 is TGTGCCAGCAGCCCCCCGGCCGGGAACGAGCAGTACTTC. Protein product: CASSPPAGNEQYF. The V gene is TRBV7-2, the J gene TRBJ2-7, with a possible D match to TRBD2 (5 bases). The V end was cut by 5 bases, the J end by 5 bases, with 13 bases between. Per the germline V gene, CDR1 is SGHTA and CDR2 is FQGNSA. The CDR3 length is 13 residues.

In its sample, this clone was seen once. The V gene is TRBV11-2, the J gene TRBJ2-5; a weak D match, TRBD2 (5 bases). The germline V and J ends were trimmed by 8 bases and 5 bases, with 15 bases remaining between them. Germline V gives CDR1 SGHAT, CDR2 FQNNGV. CDR3 length: 13 amino acids. DNA of the CDR3: TGTGCCAGCCGGGCCGGTGGAGGTGAGACCCAGTACTTC. Its protein product is CASRAGGGETQYF. The full variable domain, in which reference TRBV11-2 and TRBJ2-5 provide the parts outside the CDR3, is EAGVAQSPRYKIIEKRQSVAFWCNPISGHATLYWYQQILGQGPKLLIQFQNNGVVDDSQLPKDRFSAERLKGVDSTLKIQPAKLEDSAVYLCASRAGGGETQYFGPGTRLLVL.

This clone was seen only once. V gene TRBV28 combines with J gene TRBJ1-4; weak D call: TRBD1 (5 bases). Germline V lookup: CDR1 MDHEN, CDR2 SYDVKM. The V end lost 7 bases, the J end lost 6 bases, and 15 bases lay between the germline ends. There are 14 residues in the CDR3. CDR3 sequence reads: CASTKSPGYEKLFF. For the CDR3, the DNA is TGTGCCAGCACTAAAAGCCCAGGGTATGAAAAACTGTTTTTT. The full variable domain, its missing parts supplied by reference TRBV28 and TRBJ1-4, is DVKVTQSSRYLVKRTGEKVFLECVQDMDHENMFWYRQDPGLGLRLIYFSYDVKMKEKGDIPEGYSVSREKKERFSLILESASTNQTSMYLCASTKSPGYEKLFFGSGTQLSVL.

This chain links TRBV7-8 with TRBJ2-3, with 10 positions matching TRBD2. Germline V gene data show CDR1 as SGHVS and CDR2 as FQNEAQ. V shed 5 bases and J 6 bases; nucleotides not matched to a gene: 14. The CDR3 contains 17 residues. The CDR3 sequence: CASSAVGLAEWQDTQYF. As DNA, the CDR3 is TGTGCCAGCAGCGCTGTCGGACTAGCGGAATGGCAGGATACGCAGTATTTT. The full variable domain, its missing parts supplied by reference TRBV7-8 and TRBJ2-3, is GAGVSQSPRYKVAKRGQDVALRCDPISGHVSLFWYQQALGQGPEFLTYFQNEAQLDKSGLPSDRFFAERPEGSVSTLKIQRTQQEDSAVYLCASSAVGLAEWQDTQYFGPGTRLTVL.

The chain links TRBV7-2 to TRBJ2-1; 9 positions agree with TRBD2. Germline V lookup: CDR1 SGHTA, CDR2 FQGNSA. Trimming cost V 5 bases and J 10 bases; bases outside gene matches: 15. CDR3 length: 16 amino acids. The CDR3 bases are TGTGCCAGCAGCCCCCCAGGGCGGGAGGGCCTCGGAGAGCAGTTCTTC. It is translated as CASSPPGREGLGEQFF. The whole variable domain, filled in from reference TRBV7-2 and TRBJ2-1, reads GAGVSQSPSNKVTEKGKDVELRCDPISGHTALYWYRQSLGQGLEFLIYFQGNSAPDKSGLPSDRFSAERTGGSVSTLTIQRTQQEDSAVYLCASSPPGREGLGEQFFGPGTRLTVL.

This clone was recorded a few times. The gene calls are TRBV21-1 and TRBJ2-7; the table's D call of TRBD2 was not tested on the DNA. TRBV21-1 is deemed a pseudogene. The CDR3 runs 13 residues. The chain's CDR3 is CASRGAAYYEQYF. The CDR3 DNA sequence: TGTGCCAGCAGAGGAGCGGCCTACTACGAGCAGTACTTC.

The chain combines TRBV30 with TRBJ2-3; 9 bases match TRBD2. The V gene's germline CDR1 is GTSNPN and CDR2 SVGIG (reference sequence). The CDR3 is 16 residues long. With V trimmed by 3 bases and J by 3 bases, 10 bases remained unmatched. The DNA for the CDR3 is TGTGCCTGGAGCGTCCGAGCGGGAGGAGGAACAGATACGCAGTATTTT. Its translation: CAWSVRAGGGTDTQYF.

The V and J genes are TRBV10-2 and TRBJ2-5, with D tentatively TRBD1 (6 bases). CDR3 size: 15 residues. Germline CDR1 reads WSHSY; CDR2 reads SAAADI. V was cut by 2 bases and J by 3 bases, with 13 bases left in between. CDR3 sequence: CASSEGQLLEETQYF. Here the CDR3 DNA reads TGCGCCAGCAGTGAGGGACAGCTTTTAGAAGAGACCCAGTACTTC.

The chain is built from TRBV29-1 and TRBJ1-1, with D unclear. The CDR3 runs to 15 residues. The germline V gene has CDR1 SQVTM and CDR2 ANQGSEA. V lost 3 bases and J lost 1, with 15 bases in between. CDR3 region: CSVEGRRTENTEAFF. The DNA for the CDR3 is TGCAGCGTTGAGGGGAGGCGGACCGAGAACACTGAAGCTTTCTTT.

A few counts support this clone. The chain has TRBV27 and TRBJ2-7, with 16 nucleotides matching TRBD2. Germline CDR1 is MNHEY and CDR2 is SMNVEV (reference sequence). With 4 bases clipped from V and 7 bases from J, the junction kept 7 bases outside the gene matches. The CDR3 is made up of 16 amino acids. CDR3 DNA sequence: TGTGCCAGCAGTTGGGGACTAGCGGGAGGGCCGGGTGAGCAGTACTTC. This sequence encodes CASSWGLAGGPGEQYF.

The gene calls are TRBV7-7 and TRBJ2-7; 10 positions match TRBD1. The length of the CDR3 is 15 residues. Germline V gene sequence: CDR1 SSHAT, CDR2 FNYEAQ (reference sequence). V lost 5 bases, J lost 2 bases, and 6 bases stayed unmatched. The CDR3 DNA reads as TGTGCCAGCAGCCGGGACAGGGGCCCCACCTACGAGCAGTACTTC. It is translated as CASSRDRGPTYEQYF. The whole variable domain, remainder taken from reference TRBV7-7 and TRBJ2-7, is GAGVSQSPRYKVTKRGQDVTLRCDPISSHATLYWYQQALGQGPEFLTYFNYEAQPDKSGLPSDRFSAERPEGSISTLTIQRTEQRDSAMYRCASSRDRGPTYEQYFGPGTRLTVT.

The chain links TRBV7-9 to TRBJ2-7; the D gene is possibly TRBD1 (5 bases). The V gene lost 5 bases and the J gene lost 3 bases, with 23 bases spanning the gap. The germline CDR1 and CDR2 sequences are SEHNR and FQNEAQ (reference sequence). The CDR3 spans 17 residues. DNA for the CDR3: TGTGCCAGCAGCCTACACCCCCCAGGGCGGATAATCTACGAGCAGTACTTC. This sequence encodes CASSLHPPGRIIYEQYF.

The chain is built from TRBV11-1 and TRBJ2-7; 12 bases are shared with TRBD2. CDR1 SGHAT and CDR2 FQDESV come from the germline V gene (reference sequence). The CDR3 has 15 amino acids. The trim removed 5 bases at V and 1 base at J, leaving 3 bases unmatched. The CDR3 here is CASSTGLAGSYEQYF. CDR3 DNA sequence: TGTGCCAGCAGCACCGGACTAGCGGGATCCTACGAGCAGTACTTC.

This rearrangement joins TRBV28 to TRBJ1-5; 7 bases align to TRBD1. The CDR3 loop spans 13 amino acids. Germline V lookup: CDR1 MDHEN, CDR2 SYDVKM. J gave up 6 bases and V 5 bases, and 4 bases lay outside the gene matches. The CDR3 loop is CASSPDRPQPQHF. The DNA of the CDR3 is TGTGCCAGCAGTCCGGACAGGCCTCAGCCCCAGCATTTT.

V is TRBV27 and J is TRBJ2-1, with 8 positions matching TRBD2. Germline CDR1 is MNHEY and CDR2 is SMNVEV (reference sequence). Trimming removed 7 bases from V and 8 bases from J; junction bases left unmatched: 25. The CDR3 consists of 19 residues. CDR3 in DNA: TGTGCCAGCACCTTGCAAACCCCCGGGAGGGTACCCCATGTGGATGAGCAGTTCTTC. Translated: CASTLQTPGRVPHVDEQFF.

The CDR3 loop reads CASSESGGRGRIDEQYF. Written as DNA, the CDR3 is TGTGCCAGCAGTGAATCAGGCGGCAGGGGAAGAATAGACGAGCAGTACTTC. The gene calls are TRBV25-1 and TRBJ2-7, with a possible D match to TRBD1 (6 bases). The CDR3 sequence is 17 residues long. V was trimmed by 1 base and J by 5 bases, leaving 21 bases between them. CDR1 and CDR2 (germline): MGHDK, SYGVNS.

This chain links TRBV7-2 with TRBJ2-7; possible D gene TRBD1, 6 bases. This CDR3 comprises 14 residues. Germline V gene lookup returns CDR1 SGHTA and CDR2 FQGNSA. The ends were cut back, 6 bases at V and 1 base at J, with 13 bases in the middle. CDR3 coding DNA: TGTGCCAGCAGGGCTAACAGGGATTCCTACGAGCAGTACTTC. This gives the protein CASRANRDSYEQYF. Looking up the rest from reference TRBV7-2 and TRBJ2-7 gives the full variable domain: GAGVSQSPSNKVTEKGKDVELRCDPISGHTALYWYRQSLGQGLEFLIYFQGNSAPDKSGLPSDRFSAERTGGSVSTLTIQRTQQEDSAVYLCASRANRDSYEQYFGPGTRLTVT.